This T cell receptor beta chain is from a study of blood T cell repertoires in COVID-19. Study as a whole: Sites in the United States, Italy and Spain provided acute and convalescent COVID-19 samples.

This CDR3 is 14 amino acids long. V lost 11 bases and J 0 bases, leaving 15 bases between the germline ends. Germline CDR1 LNHDA, CDR2 SQIVND (reference sequence). Profiling relied on immunoSEQ multiplex PCR, and the TCRdb table lists in-frame clones only, not all of them. The sample lists roughly 65,000 clones, roughly three quarters occurring once. Sequenced input: peripheral blood. The sequence came from a human donor in a cohort sampled during active COVID-19. The chain has TRBV19 and TRBJ2-3; D call uncertain. CDR3 sequence (DNA): TGTGCCGTCCGTTTTGAGCCGAGCACAGATACGCAGTATTTT. This codes for CAVRFEPSTDTQYF.